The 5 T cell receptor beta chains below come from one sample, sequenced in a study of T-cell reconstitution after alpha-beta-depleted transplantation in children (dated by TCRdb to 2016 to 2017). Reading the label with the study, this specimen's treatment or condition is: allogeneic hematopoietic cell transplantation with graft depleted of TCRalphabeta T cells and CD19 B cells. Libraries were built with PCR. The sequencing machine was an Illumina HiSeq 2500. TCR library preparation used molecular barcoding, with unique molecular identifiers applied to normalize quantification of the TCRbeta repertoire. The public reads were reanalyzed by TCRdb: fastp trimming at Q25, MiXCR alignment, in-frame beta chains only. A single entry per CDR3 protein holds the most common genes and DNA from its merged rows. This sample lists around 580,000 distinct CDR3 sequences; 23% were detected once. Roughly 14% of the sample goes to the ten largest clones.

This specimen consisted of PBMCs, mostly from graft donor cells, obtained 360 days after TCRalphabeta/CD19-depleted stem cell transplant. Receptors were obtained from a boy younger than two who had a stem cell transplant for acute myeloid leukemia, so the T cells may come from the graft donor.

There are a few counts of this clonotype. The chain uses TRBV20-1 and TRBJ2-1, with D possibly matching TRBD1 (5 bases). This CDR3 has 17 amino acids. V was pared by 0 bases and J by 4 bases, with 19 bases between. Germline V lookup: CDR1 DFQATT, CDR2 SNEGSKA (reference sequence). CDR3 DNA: TGCAGTGCTAGAGATTGGCAGGGTGCTGCTTCTTACAATGAGCAGTTCTTC. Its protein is CSARDWQGAASYNEQFF.

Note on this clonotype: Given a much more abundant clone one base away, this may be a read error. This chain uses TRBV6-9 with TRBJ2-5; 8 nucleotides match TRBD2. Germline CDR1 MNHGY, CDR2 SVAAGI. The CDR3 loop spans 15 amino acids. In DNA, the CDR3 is TGTGCCACCAGTTATCCGCGGGGGGACCAAGAGACCCAGTACTTC. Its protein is CATSYPRGDQETQYF.

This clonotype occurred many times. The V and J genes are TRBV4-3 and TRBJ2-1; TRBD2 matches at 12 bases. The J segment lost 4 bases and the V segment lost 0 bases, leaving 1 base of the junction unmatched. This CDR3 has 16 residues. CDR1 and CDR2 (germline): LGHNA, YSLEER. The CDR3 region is CASSQETSGGYNEQFF. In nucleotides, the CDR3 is TGCGCCAGCAGCCAAGAAACTAGCGGGGGGTACAATGAGCAGTTCTTC.

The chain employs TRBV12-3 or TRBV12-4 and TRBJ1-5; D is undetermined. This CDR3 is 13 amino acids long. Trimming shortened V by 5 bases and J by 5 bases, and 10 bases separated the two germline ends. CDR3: CASSPHEHQPQHF. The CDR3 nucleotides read TGTGCCAGCAGTCCCCATGAACATCAGCCCCAGCATTTT.

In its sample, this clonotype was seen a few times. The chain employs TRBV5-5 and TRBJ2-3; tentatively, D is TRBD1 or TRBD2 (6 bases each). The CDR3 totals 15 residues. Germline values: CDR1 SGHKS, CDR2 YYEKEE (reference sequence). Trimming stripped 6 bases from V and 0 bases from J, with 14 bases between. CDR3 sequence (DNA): TGTGCCAGCAACCTAAGGGGGACTAGCACAGATACGCAGTATTTT. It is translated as CASNLRGTSTDTQYF.